This T cell receptor (beta chain) emerged from a study of identical twins. Addition of a universal primer site occurred through template switching, and cDNA carried unique molecular identifiers. TCRdb itself ran the 5' RACE reads through MiXCR, one entry per CDR3 protein. Of approximately 680,000 distinct CDR3 sequences in the sample, about 7% were seen once. V dropped 7 bases and J dropped 4; count of bases not matched to a gene: 11. The CDR3 has 15 amino acids. Germline CDR1 is SGHRS and CDR2 is YFSETQ. Another study also made use of these data, one on yellow fever vaccine responses in identical twins.

V gene TRBV5-1 combines with J gene TRBJ1-1; 9 bases align to TRBD1. Material for sequencing was PBMCs. The TCR comes from a woman aged 18-29 years in good health. CDR3 DNA: TGCGCCAGCTACCCGGGACAGGGATTGGCCACTGAAGCTTTCTTT. Its translation is CASYPGQGLATEAFF.